This T cell receptor (beta chain) appears in the sequencing data of a study of blood T cells in healthy people across ages (dated by TCRdb to about 2015). A note on the overall study: In model experiments, template switching captured roughly one uniquely barcoded TCR beta cDNA molecule for every two T cells. Using deep sequencing normalized with unique cDNA molecular identifiers, the study measured how TCR beta repertoire diversity changes with age. Using the same blood draw, the study looked at two additional independent replicas of 1 million unique cDNA reads for two donors, one aged 18 to 30 and the other aged 80 or older. Donors were grouped into four age groups: young (average 16 years), middle-aged (39), aged (about 59) and long-lived (about 89).

Libraries were made using 5' RACE. Instrument on record: Illumina HiSeq 2500. A second PCR of roughly 7 to 12 cycles was performed with a sample-barcoded 5' primer and a J-beta primer mix. Each TCR beta cDNA molecule received a unique molecular identifier from a template-switch 5' adaptor carrying 12 random nucleotides. At least 2.5 million CDR3-containing paired-end reads were obtained from each sample. All of the RNA was converted into first-strand cDNA using the Mint cDNA synthesis kit, with a TRBC-specific oligonucleotide serving as the primer. Following uracil-DNA glycosylase treatment, a first 18-cycle PCR with universal primers M1SS and BC2_uni_R was performed on all cDNA. From the authors' description of their analysis: Each sample was normalized by randomly selecting 1 million high-quality reads, each carrying a distinct molecular identifier. Instead of being binned into consensus sequences, reads that shared molecular identifiers were thrown out. MiTCR, run with a Q25 quality threshold and the strictest error-elimination algorithm, handled CDR3 identification, clonotype clustering and error correction. A nonparametric unseen species model using Euler transformation provided a lower-bound estimate of total TCR beta diversity. TCRdb trimmed public reads at Q25 via fastp, called clones via MiXCR and kept in-frame beta chains. For every CDR3 protein sequence, its rows merge into one entry that carries the most common genes and DNA. These V and J calls originate from TCRdb's pipeline instead of the authors' own analysis. The sample profile shows more than 900,000 distinct CDR3 sequences; almost 30% of them were found once. Of the sample, roughly 10% falls within the top ten clones.

This clonotype was counted at least ten times. Its antigen specificity is not known. Base quality data are lacking; no much larger clone is found one base away. Overall study outcomes, separate from this receptor: As age increased, observed TCR beta diversity per million T cells dropped in a roughly linear way, and a significant reduction was already evident by age 40. Bulk unsorted PBMC profiling prevented conclusive comparison of naive and antigen-experienced compartments. Compared with the aged group, the long-lived group had more naive CD4+ T cells, fewer expanded clones and increased TCR diversity, a pattern suggesting age selection. Observed TCR beta diversity correlated strongly with the percentage of naive T cells measured by flow cytometry. The CMV infection status of donors was not known, potentially confounding age-related changes in expanded clonotypes. Estimates of total diversity from one million sequenced T cells were regarded as lower bounds and underestimates.

The roughly 39 donors, aged about 6 to 95 years, were systemically healthy Caucasian individuals from Russia. Ten milliliters of peripheral blood were drawn from each donor into EDTA-treated Vacutainer tubes. Ficoll-Paque density-gradient centrifugation was used to isolate PBMCs, with at least 7 million obtained per sample. Total RNA, at least 6 micrograms per sample, was extracted from PBMCs with Trizol reagent. For every donor, an aliquot of PBMCs went through flow cytometry to measure the percentages of naive CD45RAhigh/CD27high T cells. The data also belong to a second study, concerning T cells of mothers and their children. According to the second study: Nine systemically healthy Caucasian individuals served as donors, namely three mothers together with their six children. cDNA synthesis used all of the extracted RNA, with roughly 1.5 ug of RNA in each 15 ul reaction. In the second PCR, sample barcodes and 2-4 random nucleotides were introduced via the M1S primer. Over 8 million TCR beta CDR3 reads came from each mother, compared with millions of reads from each child. TCR recombination output is similarly shaped by thymic selection in related and unrelated pairs, with a minor effect exerted by inherited differences. Normalized repertoire overlap was always slightly but never significantly higher in related than unrelated mother-child pairs. No persistent microchimeric T cell clones were found, with a detection sensitivity of 80 to 100 clones per million clonotypes. To look for features that set related mother-child pairs apart from unrelated individuals, the researchers ran deep NGS to compare the TCR beta repertoires of mothers and children. On average, the children were approximately 11 +/- 4 years old, while the mothers were around 40 +/- 4 years old. Libraries were sequenced on Illumina HiSeq 2000 with 100+100 nt paired-end reads after adapter ligation with NEBNext reagents. To avoid cross-contamination, the mother libraries and the child libraries were prepared a month apart and sequenced in separate runs. Between about 500,000 and 2,100,000 distinct TCR beta clonotypes were identified per donor. Naive TCR beta clonotypes were estimated from low-frequency clonotypes matched to each donor's FACS-determined naive share, without sorting.

Sample: blood. This sequence originates from a woman between 40 and 55 years old in good health.

The DNA sequence is given as TGTGCCAGCAGTCCTACCGGGGTTGGAGATACGCAGTATTTT. It translates as CASSPTGVGDTQYF. The rearranged chain carries TRBV6-4 and TRBJ2-3; the D gene is perhaps TRBD2, from 5 matching bases. Based on the germline V gene, the CDR1 and CDR2 sequences are MRHNA and SNTAGT. Trimming removed 5 bases from V and 5 bases from J, leaving 14 bases between the germline ends. There are 14 amino acids in the CDR3, from cysteine to phenylalanine inclusive. Only the CDR3 portion is preserved as DNA: 42 bases, with reading frame beginning at the first base.